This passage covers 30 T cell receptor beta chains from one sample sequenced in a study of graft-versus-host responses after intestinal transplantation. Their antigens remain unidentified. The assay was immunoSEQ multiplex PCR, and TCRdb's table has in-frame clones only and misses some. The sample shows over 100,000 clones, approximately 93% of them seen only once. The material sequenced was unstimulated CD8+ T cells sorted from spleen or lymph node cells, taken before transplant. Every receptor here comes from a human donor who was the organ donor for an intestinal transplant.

CDR3 coding DNA: TGTGCCAGCAGCGTCGGGACAAAGGGACTAGCAGACGAGCAGTACTTC. It encodes CASSVGTKGLADEQYF. This chain uses TRBV7-9 with TRBJ2-7; 9 nucleotides match TRBD2. After removal of 5 bases from V and 5 bases from J, the junction contained 13 bases not matched to a gene. This CDR3 is built from 16 residues. Germline V CDR1 and CDR2: SEHNR, FQNEAQ (reference sequence).

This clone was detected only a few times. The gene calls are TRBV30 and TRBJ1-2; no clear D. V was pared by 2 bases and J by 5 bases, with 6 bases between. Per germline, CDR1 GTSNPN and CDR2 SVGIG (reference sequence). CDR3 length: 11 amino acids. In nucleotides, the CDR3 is TGTGCCTGGAGTCCATCTTATGGCTACACCTTC. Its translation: CAWSPSYGYTF.

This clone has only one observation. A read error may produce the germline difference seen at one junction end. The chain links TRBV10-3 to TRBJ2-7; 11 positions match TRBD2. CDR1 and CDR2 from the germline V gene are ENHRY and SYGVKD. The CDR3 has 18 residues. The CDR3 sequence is CAMRVDRETTGTSGPLIF. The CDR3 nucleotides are TGTGCCATGAGAGTGGACAGGGAGACAACCGGGACTAGCGGACCATTGATCTTC.

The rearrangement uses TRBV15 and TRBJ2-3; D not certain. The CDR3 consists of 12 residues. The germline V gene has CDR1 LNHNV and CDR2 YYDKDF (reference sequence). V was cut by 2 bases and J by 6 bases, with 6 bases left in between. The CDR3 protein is CATSRIEDTQYF. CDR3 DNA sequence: TGTGCCACCAGCAGAATCGAGGATACGCAGTATTTT.

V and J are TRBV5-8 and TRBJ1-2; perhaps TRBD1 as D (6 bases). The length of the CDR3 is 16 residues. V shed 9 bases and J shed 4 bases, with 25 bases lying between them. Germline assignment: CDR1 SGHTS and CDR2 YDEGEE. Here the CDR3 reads CAIIPGGPSSSYGYTF. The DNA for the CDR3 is TGTGCCATCATCCCGGGGGGGCCTAGTAGTAGCTATGGCTACACCTTC.

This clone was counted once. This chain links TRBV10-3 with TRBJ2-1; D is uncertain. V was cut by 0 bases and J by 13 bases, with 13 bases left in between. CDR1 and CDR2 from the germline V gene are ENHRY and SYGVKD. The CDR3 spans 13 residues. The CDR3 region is CAISESNSGEQFF. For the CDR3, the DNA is TGTGCCATCAGTGAGTCGAACTCCGGAGAACAGTTCTTC.

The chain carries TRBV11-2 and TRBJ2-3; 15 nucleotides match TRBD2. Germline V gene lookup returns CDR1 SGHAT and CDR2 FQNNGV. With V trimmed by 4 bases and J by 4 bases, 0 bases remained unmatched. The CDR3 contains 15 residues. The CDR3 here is CASSWTSGRADTQYF. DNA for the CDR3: TGTGCCAGCAGCTGGACTAGCGGGAGGGCAGATACGCAGTATTTT.

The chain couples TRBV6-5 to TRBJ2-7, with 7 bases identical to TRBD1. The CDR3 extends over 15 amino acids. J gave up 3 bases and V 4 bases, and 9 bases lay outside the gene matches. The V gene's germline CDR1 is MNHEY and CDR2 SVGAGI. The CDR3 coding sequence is TGTGCCAGCAGTTCGTGGGACAGAGCCTTCTACGAGCAGTACTTC. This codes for CASSSWDRAFYEQYF.

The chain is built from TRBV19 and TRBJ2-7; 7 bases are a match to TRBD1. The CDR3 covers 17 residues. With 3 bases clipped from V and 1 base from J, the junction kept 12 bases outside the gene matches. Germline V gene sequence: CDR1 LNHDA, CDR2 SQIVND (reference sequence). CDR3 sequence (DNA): TGTGCCAGTAGTATTTATCTCGGGACAGACTATTCCTACGAGCAGTACTTC. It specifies CASSIYLGTDYSYEQYF.

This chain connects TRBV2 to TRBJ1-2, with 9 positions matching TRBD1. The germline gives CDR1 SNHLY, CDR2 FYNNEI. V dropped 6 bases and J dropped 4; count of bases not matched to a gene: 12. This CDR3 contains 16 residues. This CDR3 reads CASRGPGTGTSYGYTF. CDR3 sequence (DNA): TGTGCCAGCAGGGGTCCCGGGACAGGGACCAGCTATGGCTACACCTTC.

The CDR3 sequence: CASSGTSGTKGEQYF. The CDR3 DNA sequence: TGCGCCAGCAGCGGGACTAGCGGGACTAAGGGCGAGCAGTACTTC. The chain combines TRBV5-1 with TRBJ2-7; 13 bases map to TRBD2. This CDR3 spans 15 amino acids. The germline gives CDR1 SGHRS, CDR2 YFSETQ. The V and J ends lost 4 bases and 6 bases, in that order; junction bases with no gene match: 7.

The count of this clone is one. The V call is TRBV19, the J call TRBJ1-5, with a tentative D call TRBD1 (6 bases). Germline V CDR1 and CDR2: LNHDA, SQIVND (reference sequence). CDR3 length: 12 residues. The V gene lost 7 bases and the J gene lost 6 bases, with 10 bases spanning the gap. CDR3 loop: CASTQGSQPQHF. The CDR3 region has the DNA TGTGCCAGTACCCAGGGGAGTCAGCCCCAGCATTTT.

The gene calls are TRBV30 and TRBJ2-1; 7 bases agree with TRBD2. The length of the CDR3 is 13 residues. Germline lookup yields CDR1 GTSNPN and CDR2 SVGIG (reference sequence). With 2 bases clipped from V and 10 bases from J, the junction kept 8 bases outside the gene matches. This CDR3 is CAWSTAGVGEQFF. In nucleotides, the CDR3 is TGTGCCTGGAGTACGGCGGGAGTAGGGGAGCAGTTCTTC.

The CDR3 region has the DNA TGTGCCAGTAGTTTCCGACCACCCCGTACTGAAGCTTTCTTT. This translates into CASSFRPPRTEAFF. The V call is TRBV19, the J call TRBJ1-1; D gene ambiguous. In germline, CDR1 is LNHDA, CDR2 SQIVND (reference sequence). This CDR3 contains 14 residues. V was pared by 5 bases and J by 5 bases, with 15 bases between.

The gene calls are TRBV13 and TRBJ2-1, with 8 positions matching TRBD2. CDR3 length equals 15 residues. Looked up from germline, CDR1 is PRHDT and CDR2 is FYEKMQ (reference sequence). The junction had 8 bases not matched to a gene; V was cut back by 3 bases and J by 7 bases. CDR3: CASSFSGNGMNEQFF. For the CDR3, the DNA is TGTGCCAGCAGCTTTAGCGGGAACGGGATGAATGAGCAGTTCTTC.

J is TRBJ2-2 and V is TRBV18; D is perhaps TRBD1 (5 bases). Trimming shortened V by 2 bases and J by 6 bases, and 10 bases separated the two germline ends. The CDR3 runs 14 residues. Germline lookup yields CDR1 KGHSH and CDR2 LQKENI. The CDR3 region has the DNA TGTGCCAGCTCACCAAAAGGGGCCGCCGGGGAGCTGTTTTTT. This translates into CASSPKGAAGELFF.

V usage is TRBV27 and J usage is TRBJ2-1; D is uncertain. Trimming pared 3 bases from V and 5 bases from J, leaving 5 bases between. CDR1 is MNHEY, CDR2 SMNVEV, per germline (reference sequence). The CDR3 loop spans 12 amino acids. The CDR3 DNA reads TGTGCCAGCAGTTTCCTTAACAATGAGCAGTTCTTC. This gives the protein CASSFLNNEQFF.

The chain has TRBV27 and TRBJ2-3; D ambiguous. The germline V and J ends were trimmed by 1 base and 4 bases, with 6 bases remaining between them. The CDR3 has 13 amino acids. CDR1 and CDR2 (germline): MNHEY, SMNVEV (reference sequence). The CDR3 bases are TGTGCCAGCAGTTTATTTGAGGCAGATACGCAGTATTTT. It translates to CASSLFEADTQYF.

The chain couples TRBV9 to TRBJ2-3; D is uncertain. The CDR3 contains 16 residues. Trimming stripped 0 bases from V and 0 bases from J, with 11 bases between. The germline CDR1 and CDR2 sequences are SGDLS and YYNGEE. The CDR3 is CASSVAMAASTDTQYF. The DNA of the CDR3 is TGTGCCAGCAGCGTAGCTATGGCCGCTAGCACAGATACGCAGTATTTT.

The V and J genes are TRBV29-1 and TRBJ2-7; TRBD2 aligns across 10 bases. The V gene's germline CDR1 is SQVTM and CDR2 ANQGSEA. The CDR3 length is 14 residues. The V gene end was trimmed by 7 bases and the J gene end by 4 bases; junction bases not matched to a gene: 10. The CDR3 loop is CSASLGAGGYEQYF. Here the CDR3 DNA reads TGCAGCGCTTCCCTAGGAGCGGGAGGGTACGAGCAGTACTTC.

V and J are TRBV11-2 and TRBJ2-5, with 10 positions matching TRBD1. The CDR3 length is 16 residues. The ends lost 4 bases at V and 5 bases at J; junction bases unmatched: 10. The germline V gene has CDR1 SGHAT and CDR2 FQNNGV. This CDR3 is CASSWRQGAIEETQYF. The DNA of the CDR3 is TGTGCCAGCAGCTGGAGACAGGGGGCAATCGAGGAGACCCAGTACTTC.

The CDR3 reads CASSSPGTTEAFF. The CDR3 DNA is TGTGCCAGCAGCAGCCCAGGTACCACTGAAGCTTTCTTT. The V call is TRBV6-1, the J call TRBJ1-1; no firm D call. Trimming pared 6 bases from V and 4 bases from J, leaving 12 bases between. The CDR3 is 13 amino acids. Germline CDR1 reads MNHNS; CDR2 reads SASEGT.

CDR3 loop: CASSEFTGVRYNEQFF. The DNA for the CDR3 is TGCGCCAGCAGTGAGTTTACAGGGGTGAGGTACAATGAGCAGTTCTTC. The chain recombines TRBV10-2 with TRBJ2-1, with 7 bases that match TRBD1. The germline V gene encodes CDR1 WSHSY and CDR2 SAAADI. With 1 base clipped from V and 4 bases from J, the junction kept 7 bases outside the gene matches. This CDR3 spans 16 amino acids.

This CDR3 reads CASSQDEAYEQYF. DNA of the CDR3: TGCGCCAGCAGCCAAGATGAGGCCTACGAGCAGTACTTC. The chain joins TRBV4-1 to TRBJ2-7; unclear D gene. V shed 0 bases and J shed 2 bases, with 5 bases lying between them. This CDR3 has 13 amino acids. Germline V CDR1 and CDR2: MGHRA, YSYEKL.

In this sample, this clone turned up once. DNA for the CDR3: TGTGCCAGCACAAGGAGGGGCGGTTGGACTGAAGCTTTCTTT. Translating gives CASTRRGGWTEAFF. This chain connects TRBV28 to TRBJ1-1; maybe TRBD1 (5 bases). The CDR3 consists of 14 residues. V gave up 7 bases and J gave up 5 bases, with 17 bases separating them. Germline V gene data show CDR1 as MDHEN and CDR2 as SYDVKM.

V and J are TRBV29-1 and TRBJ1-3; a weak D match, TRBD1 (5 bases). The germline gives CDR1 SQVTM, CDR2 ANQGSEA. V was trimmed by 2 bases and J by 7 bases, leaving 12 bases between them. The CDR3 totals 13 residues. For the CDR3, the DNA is TGCAGCGTTGAACCGGGACTAAGGAACACCATATATTTT. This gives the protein CSVEPGLRNTIYF.

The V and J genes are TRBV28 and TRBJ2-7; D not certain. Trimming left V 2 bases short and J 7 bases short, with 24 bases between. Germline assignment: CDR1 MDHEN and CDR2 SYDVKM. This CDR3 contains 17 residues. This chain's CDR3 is CASSLPISTLALGEQYF. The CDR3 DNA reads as TGTGCCAGCAGTTTACCGATCTCGACCCTGGCTTTGGGGGAGCAGTACTTC.

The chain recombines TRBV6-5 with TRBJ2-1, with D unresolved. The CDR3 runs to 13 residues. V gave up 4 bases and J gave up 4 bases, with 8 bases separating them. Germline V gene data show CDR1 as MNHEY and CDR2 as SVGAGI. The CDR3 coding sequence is TGTGCCAGCAGTTCGCTGATATACAATGAGCAGTTCTTC. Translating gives CASSSLIYNEQFF.

CDR3 nucleotides: TGTGCCAGCAGCTCGCGGGAGTACAATGAGCAGTTCTTC. It is translated as CASSSREYNEQFF. V is TRBV2 and J is TRBJ2-1; 7 bases agree with TRBD2. This CDR3 region has 13 residues. Germline-derived CDR1 and CDR2 are SNHLY and FYNNEI. V shed 6 bases, J shed 4 bases, and the junction held 3 bases outside the gene matches.

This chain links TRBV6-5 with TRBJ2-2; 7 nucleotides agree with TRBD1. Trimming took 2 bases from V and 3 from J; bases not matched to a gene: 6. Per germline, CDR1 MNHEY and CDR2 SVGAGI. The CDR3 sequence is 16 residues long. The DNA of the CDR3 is TGTGCCAGCAGTTACGAAGGGGGCCCTTACACCGGGGAGCTGTTTTTT. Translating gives CASSYEGGPYTGELFF.